The 27 T cell receptor beta chains in this list originate from one sample, sequenced in a study of PD-L1 blockade in urothelial cancer. Only in-frame clones appear in the TCRdb table, and some are missing; sequencing was by immunoSEQ multiplex PCR. The sample has some 20,000 clones, 85% to 90% seen once; the top ten hold approximately 3.7%. The material was PBMCs, obtained around atezolizumab (anti-PD-L1) treatment. The receptors originated from a man in his fifties or sixties with urothelial cancer.

V usage is TRBV5-4 and J usage is TRBJ2-5, with a weak D call TRBD1 (6 bases). Germline lookup yields CDR1 SGHNT and CDR2 YYREEE (reference sequence). The CDR3 loop spans 17 amino acids. V was clipped by 0 bases and J by 5 bases, with 20 bases between them. The CDR3 coding sequence is TGTGCCAGCAGCTTGGCGTCAGGGGCGGGTAGGAGGGAGACCCAGTACTTC. This translates into CASSLASGAGRRETQYF.

This chain uses TRBV11-3 with TRBJ2-5, with 9 bases aligning to TRBD2. The V and J ends lost 1 base and 2 bases, in that order; junction bases with no gene match: 2. Germline V gene sequence: CDR1 SGHNT, CDR2 YENEEA. CDR3 length equals 15 residues. CDR3 nucleotides: TGTGCCAGCAGCTTAGGGCTAGCGGGGCAAGAGACCCAGTACTTC. Residues: CASSLGLAGQETQYF. Based on the CDR3 plus reference TRBV11-3 and TRBJ2-5, the full variable domain is EAGVVQSPRYKIIEKKQPVAFWCNPISGHNTLYWYLQNLGQGPELLIRYENEEAVDDSQLPKDRFSAERLKGVDSTLKIQPAELGDSAVYLCASSLGLAGQETQYFGPGTRLLVL.

The chain carries TRBV11-2 and TRBJ2-5; D is unclear. Germline CDR1 and CDR2: SGHAT and FQNNGV. V gave up 5 bases and J gave up 0 bases, with 13 bases separating them. The CDR3 sequence is 15 residues long. For the CDR3, the DNA is TGTGCCAGCAGCATTCCCCACTGGTACCAAGAGACCCAGTACTTC. Its translation: CASSIPHWYQETQYF.

V usage is TRBV5-1 and J usage is TRBJ1-4; D unclear. Germline V gives CDR1 SGHRS, CDR2 YFSETQ. Trimming shortened V by 0 bases and J by 0 bases, and 9 bases separated the two germline ends. The CDR3 runs 16 residues. As DNA, the CDR3 is TGCGCCAGCAGCTTGGGCCAGTTGTCAACTAATGAAAAACTGTTTTTT. This encodes CASSLGQLSTNEKLFF.

This chain connects TRBV27 to TRBJ1-5, with D possibly being TRBD1 (6 bases). Germline-derived CDR1 and CDR2 are MNHEY and SMNVEV (reference sequence). The CDR3 runs 14 residues. V was shortened by 3 bases and J by 7 bases, with 13 bases between the two germline ends. The CDR3 sequence: CASSFRTDTQPQHF. The CDR3 nucleotides are TGTGCCAGCAGTTTCCGGACAGACACACAGCCCCAGCATTTT.

V and J are TRBV11-2 and TRBJ2-3; weak D call: TRBD1 (6 bases). This CDR3 has 13 amino acids. Germline CDR1 is SGHAT and CDR2 is FQNNGV. Trimming shortened V by 1 base and J by 6 bases, and 8 bases separated the two germline ends. CDR3 protein: CASSLGTADTQYF. Here the CDR3 DNA reads TGTGCCAGCAGCTTAGGGACAGCCGATACGCAGTATTTT.

This clone turned up a few times. The J gene is TRBJ2-5, the V gene TRBV11-2; D is possibly TRBD2 (5 bases). The V end lost 0 bases, the J end lost 0 bases, and 8 bases lay between the germline ends. CDR3 length: 15 residues. Germline V CDR1 and CDR2: SGHAT, FQNNGV. Written as DNA, the CDR3 is TGTGCCAGCAGCTTAGAAGGGAGAAACCAAGAGACCCAGTACTTC. This encodes CASSLEGRNQETQYF.

The rearrangement joins TRBV6-5 to TRBJ2-2; 10 nucleotides agree with TRBD1. The CDR3 runs to 15 residues. The junction had 0 bases not matched to a gene; V was cut back by 5 bases and J by 0 bases. Germline values: CDR1 MNHEY, CDR2 SVGAGI. The DNA for the CDR3 is TGTGCCAGCAGTGGGACAGGGGCGAACACCGGGGAGCTGTTTTTT. This translates into CASSGTGANTGELFF.

The gene calls are TRBV7-6 and TRBJ2-3; 12 bases match TRBD2. This CDR3 is built from 17 residues. In germline, CDR1 is SGHVS, CDR2 FNYEAQ. V was clipped by 0 bases and J by 4 bases; unmatched bases: 5. The CDR3 loop is CASSLAATSGSPDTQYF. The CDR3 DNA follows: TGTGCCAGCAGCTTAGCTGCGACTAGCGGGAGCCCAGATACGCAGTATTTT.

The gene calls are TRBV12-1 and TRBJ2-4; whether TRBD1, the table's D call, matches the DNA was not checked. TRBV12-1 counts as a pseudogene. The CDR3 loop spans 14 amino acids. CDR3 protein: CASSSLSKGDIQYF. The CDR3 DNA is TGTGCCAGCAGCTCCCTCTCAAAGGGGGACATTCAGTACTTC.

The chain links TRBV18 to TRBJ2-1, with TRBD2 as a possible D gene (6 bases). The CDR3 consists of 13 residues. The germline gives CDR1 KGHSH, CDR2 LQKENI. V was cut by 3 bases and J by 7 bases, with 10 bases left in between. DNA of the CDR3: TGTGCCAGCTCACCCTGGGGGGATAATGAGCAGTTCTTC. The encoded protein is CASSPWGDNEQFF.

The chain combines TRBV7-2 with TRBJ1-2; the D is unclear. V lost 5 bases and J lost 0, with 13 bases in between. Germline CDR1 is SGHTA and CDR2 is FQGNSA. This CDR3 comprises 15 residues. In nucleotides, the CDR3 is TGTGCCAGCAGCCTAGGAGCTTTACCTAACTATGGCTACACCTTC. Translation: CASSLGALPNYGYTF.

This rearrangement joins TRBV10-3 to TRBJ2-3, with a weak D call TRBD2 (5 bases). The ends were cut back, 7 bases at V and 2 bases at J, with 16 bases in the middle. From germline, CDR1 is ENHRY and CDR2 SYGVKD. The CDR3 is 15 residues long. As DNA, the CDR3 is TGTGCCATCATGACGAGCGGAGGAGCCACAGATACGCAGTATTTT. Amino acids: CAIMTSGGATDTQYF.

The J gene is TRBJ2-1, the V gene TRBV6-5, with D possibly being TRBD1 (6 bases). The CDR3 runs to 14 residues. The V gene's germline CDR1 is MNHEY and CDR2 SVGAGI. Trimming stripped 7 bases from V and 2 bases from J, with 12 bases between. The CDR3 DNA sequence: TGTGCCAGCAAGGGACACCAGACCTACAATGAGCAGTTCTTC. Residues: CASKGHQTYNEQFF.

This rearrangement joins TRBV19 to TRBJ2-7; possible D gene TRBD1, 6 bases. The CDR3 extends over 14 amino acids. Germline V lookup: CDR1 LNHDA, CDR2 SQIVND (reference sequence). The V end was cut by 9 bases, the J end by 6 bases, with 21 bases between. The CDR3 DNA sequence: TGTGCCAGCCAGCCGAGGACAGATACGGGCGAGCAGTACTTC. Encoded protein: CASQPRTDTGEQYF. Full variable domain (remainder filled in from reference TRBV19 and TRBJ2-7): DGGITQSPKYLFRKEGQNVTLSCEQNLNHDAMYWYRQDPGQGLRLIYYSQIVNDFQKGDIAEGYSVSREKKESFPLTVTSAQKNPTAFYLCASQPRTDTGEQYFGPGTRLTVT.

V gene TRBV7-8 combines with J gene TRBJ1-1; D possibly corresponds to TRBD1 (6 bases). The CDR3 is made up of 11 amino acids. Germline V gene lookup returns CDR1 SGHVS and CDR2 FQNEAQ. Trimming removed 5 bases from V and 7 bases from J, with 8 bases in between. The CDR3 DNA sequence: TGTGCCAGCAGCCTGACAGGTGAAGCTTTCTTT. As protein: CASSLTGEAFF.

The gene calls are TRBV30 and TRBJ1-1, with D possibly matching TRBD1 (6 bases). The germline V gene has CDR1 GTSNPN and CDR2 SVGIG (reference sequence). Between the trimmed V and J ends, which lost 3 bases and 4 bases, there was a span of 9 bases. The CDR3 length is 12 residues. CDR3 sequence: CAWREGGTEAFF. The CDR3 nucleotides read TGTGCCTGGAGAGAAGGGGGCACTGAAGCTTTCTTT.

The chain is built from TRBV7-9 and TRBJ1-1; weak D call: TRBD1 (6 bases). Trimming pared 5 bases from V and 0 bases from J, leaving 13 bases between. Germline values: CDR1 SEHNR, CDR2 FQNEAQ (reference sequence). The CDR3 totals 15 residues. The CDR3 loop is CASSSQGMMNTEAFF. The CDR3 coding sequence is TGTGCCAGCAGCAGTCAGGGGATGATGAACACTGAAGCTTTCTTT.

This sequence joins TRBV7-9 and TRBJ2-2; D may be TRBD1 (6 bases). Per germline, CDR1 SEHNR and CDR2 FQNEAQ (reference sequence). This CDR3 is 16 amino acids long. V was shortened by 5 bases and J by 0 bases, with 13 bases between the two germline ends. CDR3 sequence (DNA): TGTGCCAGCAGCCCCAGACAGGATTCGAACACCGGGGAGCTGTTTTTT. Encoded protein: CASSPRQDSNTGELFF.

This clone appeared a single time. The rearrangement uses TRBV4-3 and TRBJ2-3; 15 bases are a match to TRBD2. Germline CDR1 LGHNA, CDR2 YSLEER. V was pared by 5 bases and J by 0 bases, with 12 bases of the junction left unmatched. The CDR3 spans 20 residues. As DNA, the CDR3 is TGCGCCAGCAGCTCGCCATCGACGGGACTAGCGGGAGGAAGCACAGATACGCAGTATTTT. Translation: CASSSPSTGLAGGSTDTQYF.

The chain has TRBV7-2 and TRBJ2-7; D possibly corresponds to TRBD1 (6 bases). The germline V gene encodes CDR1 SGHTA and CDR2 FQGNSA. Deletions cut 4 bases from V and 0 bases from J, with 16 bases between. This CDR3 has 16 residues. The CDR3, as DNA: TGTGCCAGCAGCTACGACGGACAGCCCAGCTCCTACGAGCAGTACTTC. Encoded protein: CASSYDGQPSSYEQYF.

The V gene is TRBV10-2, the J gene TRBJ1-1, with 8 bases identical to TRBD1. The CDR3 length is 15 residues. Trimming cost V 5 bases and J 1 base; bases outside gene matches: 6. Germline V gene sequence: CDR1 WSHSY, CDR2 SAAADI. CDR3 sequence reads: CASSSGQGPNTEAFF. Here the CDR3 DNA reads TGCGCCAGCAGTTCTGGACAGGGCCCGAACACTGAAGCTTTCTTT.

The gene calls are TRBV21-1 and TRBJ2-7; TRBD2, as called in the table, went unchecked against the DNA. TRBV21-1 is labeled a pseudogene. The CDR3 spans 17 residues. The CDR3 reads CASSLPIMAAEPYEQYF. For the CDR3, the DNA is TGTGCCAGCAGCCTCCCAATAATGGCAGCGGAGCCCTACGAGCAGTACTTC.

This clone was picked up one time. The V and J genes are TRBV5-1 and TRBJ1-1; D may be TRBD1 (5 bases). V lost 4 bases and J lost 6, with 10 bases in between. Germline lookup yields CDR1 SGHRS and CDR2 YFSETQ. The CDR3 totals 12 residues. The CDR3 DNA follows: TGCGCCAGCAGCGCCGGAGGGGCTGAAGCTTTCTTT. Translation gives CASSAGGAEAFF.

The CDR3 DNA follows: TGTGCCAGCAGCGTGACTAGCGGGGGGGCCGGGGAGCTGTTTTTT. Protein product: CASSVTSGGAGELFF. V usage is TRBV9 and J usage is TRBJ2-2; 14 bases align to TRBD2. Germline assignment: CDR1 SGDLS and CDR2 YYNGEE. With 2 bases clipped from V and 6 bases from J, the junction kept 0 bases outside the gene matches. CDR3 size: 15 residues.

The chain joins TRBV5-5 to TRBJ1-5; D remains ambiguous. Germline V gene lookup returns CDR1 SGHKS and CDR2 YYEKEE (reference sequence). This CDR3 is built from 15 residues. V was cut by 1 base and J by 3 bases, with 11 bases left in between. The CDR3 here is CASSLFASNNQPQHF. The CDR3 nucleotides read TGTGCCAGCAGCTTGTTTGCCAGTAACAATCAGCCCCAGCATTTT.

The table lists this clone with a few counts. This chain joins TRBV27 and TRBJ2-7; 11 positions agree with TRBD1. V shed 4 bases, J shed 4 bases, and the junction held 9 bases outside the gene matches. The CDR3 sequence is 16 residues long. Germline V gene lookup returns CDR1 MNHEY and CDR2 SMNVEV (reference sequence). CDR3 sequence (DNA): TGTGCCAGCAGTTCGGACAGGGGGCTCCGGCCTTACGAGCAGTACTTC. Encoded protein: CASSSDRGLRPYEQYF.